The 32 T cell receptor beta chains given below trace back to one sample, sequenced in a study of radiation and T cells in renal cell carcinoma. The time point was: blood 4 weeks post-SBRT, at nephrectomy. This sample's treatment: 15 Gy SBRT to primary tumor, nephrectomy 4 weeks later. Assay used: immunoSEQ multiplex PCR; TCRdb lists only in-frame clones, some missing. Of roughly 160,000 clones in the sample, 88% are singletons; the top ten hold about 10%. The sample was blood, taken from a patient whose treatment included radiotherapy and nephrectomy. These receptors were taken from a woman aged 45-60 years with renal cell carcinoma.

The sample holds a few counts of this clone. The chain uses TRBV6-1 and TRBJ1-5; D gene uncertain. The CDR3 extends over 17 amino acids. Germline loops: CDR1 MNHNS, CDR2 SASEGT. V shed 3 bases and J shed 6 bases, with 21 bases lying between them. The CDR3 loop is CASSDPGSMAKVQPQHF. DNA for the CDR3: TGTGCCAGCAGTGACCCGGGCTCCATGGCCAAAGTTCAGCCCCAGCATTTT.

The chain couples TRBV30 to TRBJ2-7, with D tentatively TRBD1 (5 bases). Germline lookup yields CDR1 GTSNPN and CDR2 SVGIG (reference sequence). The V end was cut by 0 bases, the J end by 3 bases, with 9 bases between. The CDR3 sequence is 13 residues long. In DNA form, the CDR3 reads TGTGCCTGGAGTGTAGACAGCTTCTACGAGCAGTACTTC. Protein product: CAWSVDSFYEQYF.

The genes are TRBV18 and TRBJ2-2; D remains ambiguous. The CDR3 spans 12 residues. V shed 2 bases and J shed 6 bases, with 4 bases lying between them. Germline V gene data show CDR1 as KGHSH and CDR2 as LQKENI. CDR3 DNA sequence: TGTGCCAGCTCACCAGGGTCCGGGGAGCTGTTTTTT. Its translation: CASSPGSGELFF.

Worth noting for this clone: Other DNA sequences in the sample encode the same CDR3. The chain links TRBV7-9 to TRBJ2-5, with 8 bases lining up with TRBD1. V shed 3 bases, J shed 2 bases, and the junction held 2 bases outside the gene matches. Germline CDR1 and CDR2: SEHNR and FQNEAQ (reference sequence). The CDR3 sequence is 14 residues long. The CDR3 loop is CASSFGQGQETQYF. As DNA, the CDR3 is TGTGCCAGCAGCTTCGGACAGGGACAAGAGACCCAGTACTTC. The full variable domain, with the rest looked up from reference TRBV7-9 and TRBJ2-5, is DTGVSQNPRHKITKRGQNVTFRCDPISEHNRLYWYRQTLGQGPEFLTYFQNEAQLEKSRLLSDRFSAERPKGSFSTLEIQRTEQGDSAMYLCASSFGQGQETQYFGPGTRLLVL.

CDR3 coding DNA: TGTGCCAGCACCCACCAGGCTGGAAACACCATATATTTT. Translation gives CASTHQAGNTIYF. The chain employs TRBV13 and TRBJ1-3; no clear D gene. Germline lookup yields CDR1 PRHDT and CDR2 FYEKMQ (reference sequence). The length of the CDR3 is 13 residues. With 7 bases removed from V and 2 bases from J, the gap between germline ends came to 9 bases.

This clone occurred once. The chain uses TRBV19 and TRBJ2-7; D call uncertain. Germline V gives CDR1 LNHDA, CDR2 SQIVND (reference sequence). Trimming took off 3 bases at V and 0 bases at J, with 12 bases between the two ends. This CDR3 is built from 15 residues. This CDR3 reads CASSMIDDNSYEQYF. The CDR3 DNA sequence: TGTGCCAGTAGTATGATAGACGACAACTCCTACGAGCAGTACTTC.

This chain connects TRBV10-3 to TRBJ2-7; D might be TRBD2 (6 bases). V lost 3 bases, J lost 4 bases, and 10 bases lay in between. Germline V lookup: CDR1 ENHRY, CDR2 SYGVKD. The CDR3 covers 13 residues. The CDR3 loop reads CAISETGAYEQYF. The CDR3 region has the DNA TGTGCCATCAGTGAAACGGGAGCTTACGAGCAGTACTTC.

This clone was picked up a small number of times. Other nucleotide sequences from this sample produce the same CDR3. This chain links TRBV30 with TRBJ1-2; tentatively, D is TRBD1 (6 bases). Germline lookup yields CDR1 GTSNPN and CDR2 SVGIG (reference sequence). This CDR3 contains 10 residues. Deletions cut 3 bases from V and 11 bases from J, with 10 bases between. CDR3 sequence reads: CAWRRGGYTF. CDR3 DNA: TGTGCCTGGAGAAGGGGGGGTTACACCTTC.

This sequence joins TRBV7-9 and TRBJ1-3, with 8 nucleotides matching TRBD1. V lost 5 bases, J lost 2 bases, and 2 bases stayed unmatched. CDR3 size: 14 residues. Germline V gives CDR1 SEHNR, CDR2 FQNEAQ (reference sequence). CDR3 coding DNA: TGTGCCAGCAGCCCGACAGGGGCTGGAAACACCATATATTTT. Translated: CASSPTGAGNTIYF.

CDR3 nucleotide sequence: TGTGCCAGCACGGTCGCCGAGGTGGGGACACCCCTCCACTTT. It yields the protein CASTVAEVGTPLHF. The chain carries TRBV2 and TRBJ1-6; D is unclear. The germline V gene encodes CDR1 SNHLY and CDR2 FYNNEI. With 7 bases removed from V and 11 bases from J, the gap between germline ends came to 18 bases. The CDR3 length is 14 residues.

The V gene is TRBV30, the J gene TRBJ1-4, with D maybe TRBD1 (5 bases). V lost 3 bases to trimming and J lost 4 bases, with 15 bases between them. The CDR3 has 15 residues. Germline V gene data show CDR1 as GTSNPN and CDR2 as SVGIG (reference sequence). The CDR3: CAWSNRDYLNEKLFF. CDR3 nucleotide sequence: TGTGCCTGGAGCAACCGGGACTATCTTAATGAAAAACTGTTTTTT.

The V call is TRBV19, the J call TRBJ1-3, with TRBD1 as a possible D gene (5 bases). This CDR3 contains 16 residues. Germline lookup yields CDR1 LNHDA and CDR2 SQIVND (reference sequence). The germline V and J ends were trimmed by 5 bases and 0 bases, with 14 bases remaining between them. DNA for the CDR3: TGTGCCAGTAGTCCGCTCCCCAGGGACTCTGGAAACACCATATATTTT. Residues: CASSPLPRDSGNTIYF.

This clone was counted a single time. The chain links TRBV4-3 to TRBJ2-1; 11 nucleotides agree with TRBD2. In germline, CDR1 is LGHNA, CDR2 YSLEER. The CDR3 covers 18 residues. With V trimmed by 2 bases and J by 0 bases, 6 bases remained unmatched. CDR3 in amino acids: CASSQLAGGSVSYNEQFF. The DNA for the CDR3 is TGCGCCAGCAGCCAACTAGCGGGGGGAAGCGTCTCCTACAATGAGCAGTTCTTC.

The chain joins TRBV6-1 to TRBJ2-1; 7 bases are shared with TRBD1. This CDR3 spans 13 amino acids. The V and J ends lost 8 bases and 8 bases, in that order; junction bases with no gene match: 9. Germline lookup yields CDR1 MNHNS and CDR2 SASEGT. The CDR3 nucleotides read TGTGCCAGCGACCGAGACAGGGTGTATGAGCAGTTCTTC. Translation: CASDRDRVYEQFF.

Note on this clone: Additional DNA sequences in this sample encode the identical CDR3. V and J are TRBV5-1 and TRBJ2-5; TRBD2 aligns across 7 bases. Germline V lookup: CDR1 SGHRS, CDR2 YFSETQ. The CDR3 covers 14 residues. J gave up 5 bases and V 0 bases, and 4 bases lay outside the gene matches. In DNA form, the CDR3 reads TGCGCCAGCAGCTTGGCCAGCGGGGAGGAGACCCAGTACTTC. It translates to CASSLASGEETQYF. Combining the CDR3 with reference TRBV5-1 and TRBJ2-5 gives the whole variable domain KAGVTQTPRYLIKTRGQQVTLSCSPISGHRSVSWYQQTPGQGLQFLFEYFSETQRNKGNFPGRFSGRQFSNSRSEMNVSTLELGDSALYLCASSLASGEETQYFGPGTRLLVL.

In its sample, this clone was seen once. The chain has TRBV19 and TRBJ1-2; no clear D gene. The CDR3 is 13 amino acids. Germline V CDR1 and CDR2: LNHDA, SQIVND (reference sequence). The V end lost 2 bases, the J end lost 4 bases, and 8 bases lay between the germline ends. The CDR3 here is CASSINAGYGYTF. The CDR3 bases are TGTGCCAGTAGTATAAATGCAGGCTATGGCTACACCTTC.

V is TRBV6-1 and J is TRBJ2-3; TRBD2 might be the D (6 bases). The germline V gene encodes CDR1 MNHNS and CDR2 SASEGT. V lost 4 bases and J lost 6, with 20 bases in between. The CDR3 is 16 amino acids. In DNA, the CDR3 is TGTGCCAGCAGTGCCTACGTACGGGACTCTGGGGATACGCAGTATTTT. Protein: CASSAYVRDSGDTQYF.

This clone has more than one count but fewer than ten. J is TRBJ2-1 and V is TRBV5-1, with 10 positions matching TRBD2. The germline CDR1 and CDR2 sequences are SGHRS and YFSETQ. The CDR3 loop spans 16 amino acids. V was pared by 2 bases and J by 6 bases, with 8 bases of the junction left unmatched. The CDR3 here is CASSFLGLAASNEQFF. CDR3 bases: TGCGCCAGCAGCTTTCTAGGACTAGCGGCAAGCAATGAGCAGTTCTTC.

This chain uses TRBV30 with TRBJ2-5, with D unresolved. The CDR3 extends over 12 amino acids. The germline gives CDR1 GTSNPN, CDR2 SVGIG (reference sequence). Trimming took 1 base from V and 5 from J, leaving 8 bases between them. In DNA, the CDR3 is TGTGCCTGGAGTGACTCTACGGAGACCCAGTACTTC. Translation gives CAWSDSTETQYF. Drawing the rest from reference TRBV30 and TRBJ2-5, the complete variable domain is SQTIHQWPATLVQPVGSPLSLECTVEGTSNPNLYWYRQAAGRGLQLLFYSVGIGQISSEVPQNLSASRPQDRQFILSSKKLLLSDSGFYLCAWSDSTETQYFGPGTRLLVL.

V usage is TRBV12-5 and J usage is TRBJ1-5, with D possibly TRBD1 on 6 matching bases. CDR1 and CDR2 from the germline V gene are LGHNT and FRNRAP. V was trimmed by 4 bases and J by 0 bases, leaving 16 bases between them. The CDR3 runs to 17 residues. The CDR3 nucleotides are TGTGCTAGTGGTTCCGCCCGGGACACTTATAGCAATCAGCCCCAGCATTTT. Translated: CASGSARDTYSNQPQHF.

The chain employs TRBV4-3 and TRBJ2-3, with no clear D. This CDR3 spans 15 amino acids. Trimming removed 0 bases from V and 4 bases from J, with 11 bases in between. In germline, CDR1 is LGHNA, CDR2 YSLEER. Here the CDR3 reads CASSQERRRPDTQYF. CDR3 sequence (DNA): TGCGCCAGCAGCCAAGAGAGGCGGCGCCCAGATACGCAGTATTTT.

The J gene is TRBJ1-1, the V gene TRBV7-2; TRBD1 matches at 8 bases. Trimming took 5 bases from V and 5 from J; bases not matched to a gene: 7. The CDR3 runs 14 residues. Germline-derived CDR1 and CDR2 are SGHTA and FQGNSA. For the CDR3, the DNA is TGTGCCAGCAGCCCTGACAGGGGAGTGACTGAAGCTTTCTTT. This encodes CASSPDRGVTEAFF.

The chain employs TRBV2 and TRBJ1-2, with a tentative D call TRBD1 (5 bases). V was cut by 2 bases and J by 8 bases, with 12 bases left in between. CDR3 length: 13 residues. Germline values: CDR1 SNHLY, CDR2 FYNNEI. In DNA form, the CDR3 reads TGTGCCAGCAGTGAAATGGCAGGGTCGGGCTACACCTTC. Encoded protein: CASSEMAGSGYTF.

The CDR3 nucleotides read TGTGCTAGTGGTTTCCTGGTGGGACTTGATCGCGTAACAGGGAATCCTGGAAACACCATATATTTT. Protein: CASGFLVGLDRVTGNPGNTIYF. The V call is TRBV12-5, the J call TRBJ1-3; D might be TRBD1 (6 bases). The germline V and J ends were trimmed by 3 bases and 2 bases, with 32 bases remaining between them. CDR3 size: 22 residues. Germline CDR1 LGHNT, CDR2 FRNRAP.

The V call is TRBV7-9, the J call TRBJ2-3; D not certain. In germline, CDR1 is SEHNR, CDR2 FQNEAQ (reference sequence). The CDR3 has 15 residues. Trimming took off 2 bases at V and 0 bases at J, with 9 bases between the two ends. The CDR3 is CASSLTELSTDTQYF. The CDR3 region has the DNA TGTGCCAGCAGCTTAACAGAACTTAGCACAGATACGCAGTATTTT.

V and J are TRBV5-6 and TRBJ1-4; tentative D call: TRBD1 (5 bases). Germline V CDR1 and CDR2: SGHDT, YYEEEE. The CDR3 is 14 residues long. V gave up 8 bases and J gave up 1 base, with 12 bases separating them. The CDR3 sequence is CARGRVLTNEKLFF. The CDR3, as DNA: TGTGCCAGGGGCAGGGTTTTAACTAATGAAAAACTGTTTTTT.

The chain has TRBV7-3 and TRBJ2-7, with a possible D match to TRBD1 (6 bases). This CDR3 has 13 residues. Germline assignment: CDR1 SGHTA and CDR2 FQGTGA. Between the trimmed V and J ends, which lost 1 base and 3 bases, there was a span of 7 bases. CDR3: CASSLNRVYEQYF. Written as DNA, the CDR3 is TGTGCCAGCAGCTTAAACAGGGTCTACGAGCAGTACTTC.

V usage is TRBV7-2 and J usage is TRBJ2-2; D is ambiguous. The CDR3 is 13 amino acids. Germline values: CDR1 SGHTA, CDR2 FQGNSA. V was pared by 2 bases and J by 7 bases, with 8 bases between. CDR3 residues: CASSLLTGGELFF. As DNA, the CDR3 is TGTGCCAGCAGCTTATTGACTGGCGGGGAGCTGTTTTTT.

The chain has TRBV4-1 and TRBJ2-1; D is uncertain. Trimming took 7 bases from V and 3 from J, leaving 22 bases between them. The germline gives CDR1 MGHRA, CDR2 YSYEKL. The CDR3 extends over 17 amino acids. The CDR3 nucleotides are TGCGCCAGCACCCGCGAACCGACTCTAACCAACTACAATGAGCAGTTCTTC. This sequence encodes CASTREPTLTNYNEQFF.

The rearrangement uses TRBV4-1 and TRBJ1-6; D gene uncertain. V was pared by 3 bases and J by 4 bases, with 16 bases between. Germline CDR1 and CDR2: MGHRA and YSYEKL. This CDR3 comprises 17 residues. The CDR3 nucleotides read TGCGCCAGCAGCCAGTCGTCCCGGGCCGTTTATAATTCACCCCTCCACTTT. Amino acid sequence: CASSQSSRAVYNSPLHF.

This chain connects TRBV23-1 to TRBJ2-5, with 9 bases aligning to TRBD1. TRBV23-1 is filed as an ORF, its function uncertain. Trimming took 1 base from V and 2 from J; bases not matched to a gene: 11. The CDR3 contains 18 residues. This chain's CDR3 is CASSQYATGGRQQETQYF. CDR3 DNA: TGCGCCAGCAGTCAATATGCTACAGGGGGCCGCCAACAAGAGACCCAGTACTTC.

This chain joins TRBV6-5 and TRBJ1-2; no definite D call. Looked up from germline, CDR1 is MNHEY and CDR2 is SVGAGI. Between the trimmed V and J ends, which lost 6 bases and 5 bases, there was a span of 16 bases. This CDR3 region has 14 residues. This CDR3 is CASSQTPYSYGYTF. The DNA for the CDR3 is TGTGCCAGCAGCCAGACGCCTTACTCGTATGGCTACACCTTC.